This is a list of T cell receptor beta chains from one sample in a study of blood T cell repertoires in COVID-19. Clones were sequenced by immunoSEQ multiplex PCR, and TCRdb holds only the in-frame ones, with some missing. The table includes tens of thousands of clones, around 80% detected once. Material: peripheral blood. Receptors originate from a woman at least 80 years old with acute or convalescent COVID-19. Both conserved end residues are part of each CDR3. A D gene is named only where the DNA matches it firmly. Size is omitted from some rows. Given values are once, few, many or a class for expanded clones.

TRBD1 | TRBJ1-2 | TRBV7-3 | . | TGTGCCAGCAGTCGACCCACAGGGGCAAGCTATGGCTACACCTTC | CASSRPTGASYGYTF
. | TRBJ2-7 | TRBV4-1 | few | TGCGCCAGCAGCCAAGAACCGGGGGACAGCCACTACGAGCAGTACTTC | CASSQEPGDSHYEQYF
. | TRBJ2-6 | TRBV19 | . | TGTGCCAGTAGTAGGGACATCTCTGGGGCCAACGTCCTGACTTTC | CASSRDISGANVLTF
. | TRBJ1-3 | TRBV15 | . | TGTGCCCTGGGAGGGGCTGGAAACACCATATATTTT | CALGGAGNTIYF
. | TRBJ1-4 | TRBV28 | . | TGTGCCAGCAGTTCCCAGAGGGTCTCAGGACTGTTTTTT | CASSSQRVSGLFF
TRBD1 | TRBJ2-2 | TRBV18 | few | TGTGCCAGCTCACCCCTGACAGGGGGAGACACCGGGGAGCTGTTTTTT | CASSPLTGGDTGELFF
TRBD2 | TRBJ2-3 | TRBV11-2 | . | TGTGCCAGCAGCTTGGGACTAGCGGGGGACTATAGCACAGATACGCAGTATTTT | CASSLGLAGDYSTDTQYF
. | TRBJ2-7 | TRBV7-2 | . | TGTGCCAGCAGCGATCAGGGGTTCTACGAGCAGTACTTC | CASSDQGFYEQYF
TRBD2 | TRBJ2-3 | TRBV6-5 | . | TGTGCCAGCAGTATAGCGGGGGTCACAGATACGCAGTATTTT | CASSIAGVTDTQYF
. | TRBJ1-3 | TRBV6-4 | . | TGTGCCAGCAGTGAAAACGGTGACTCTGGAAACACCATATATTTT | CASSENGDSGNTIYF
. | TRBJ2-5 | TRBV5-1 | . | TGCGCCAGCAGCCCCCCAGGGGGGCGGGAGACCCAGTACTTC | CASSPPGGRETQYF
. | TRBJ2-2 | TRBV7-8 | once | TGTGCCAGCAGCTTAGACCGAGTCACCGGGGAGCTGTTTTTT | CASSLDRVTGELFF
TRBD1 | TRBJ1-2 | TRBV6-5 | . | TGTGCCAGCAGCCGGGACAGTACCAACTATGGCTACACCTTC | CASSRDSTNYGYTF
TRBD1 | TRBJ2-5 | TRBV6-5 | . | TGTGCCAGCAGTTACTCGACAGGGAGTAAAGAGACCCAGTACTTC | CASSYSTGSKETQYF
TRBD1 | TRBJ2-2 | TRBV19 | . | TGTGCCAGTACCCTATTGACAGGGACGAACACCGGGGAGCTGTTTTTT | CASTLLTGTNTGELFF
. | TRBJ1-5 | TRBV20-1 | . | TGCAGTGCTAGTTCCCAGACTTATAATCAGCCCCAGCATTTT | CSASSQTYNQPQHF
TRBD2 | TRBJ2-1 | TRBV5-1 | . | TGCGCCAGCAGCTTGCCCGGGACTAGTTCGAATGAGCAGTTCTTC | CASSLPGTSSNEQFF
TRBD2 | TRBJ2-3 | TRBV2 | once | TGTGCCAGCCAGGGACTAGCGTCTCGCACAGATACGCAGTATTTT | CASQGLASRTDTQYF
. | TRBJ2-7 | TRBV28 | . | TGTGCCAGCCACCAGGGGCACGAGCAGTACTTC | CASHQGHEQYF
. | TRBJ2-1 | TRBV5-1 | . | TGCGCCAGCAGCTCCGGAGCAGGGATCAATGAGCAGTTCTTC | CASSSGAGINEQFF
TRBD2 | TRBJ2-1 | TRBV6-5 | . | TGTGCCAGCAGTCTAGCGGGGGCCTTAGCAATAGAGCAGTTCTTC | CASSLAGALAIEQFF
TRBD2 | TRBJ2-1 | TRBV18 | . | TGTGCCAGCTCACCGGGACTAGCGGGGTACAATGAGCAGTTCTTC | CASSPGLAGYNEQFF
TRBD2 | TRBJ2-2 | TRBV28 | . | TGTGCCAGCAGACGGACTAGCGGGGCATTCCACACCGGGGAGCTGTTTTTT | CASRRTSGAFHTGELFF
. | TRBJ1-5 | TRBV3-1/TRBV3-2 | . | TGTGCCAGCAGCCTGACAGTCAATCAGCCCCAGCATTTT | CASSLTVNQPQHF
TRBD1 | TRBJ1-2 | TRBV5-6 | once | TGTGCCAGCAGCGATTCCGGGACAGACAACTATGGCTACACCTTC | CASSDSGTDNYGYTF
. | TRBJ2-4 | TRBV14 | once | TGTGCCAGCAGCCTGGGAGGATCTACCAAAAACATTCAGTACTTC | CASSLGGSTKNIQYF
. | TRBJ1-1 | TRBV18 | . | TGTGCCAGCTCACCAAGCACAGGGTGGGAGGCTTTCTTT | CASSPSTGWEAFF
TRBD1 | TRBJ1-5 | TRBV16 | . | TGTGCCAGCAGCCCCAGGGGGGGCAATCAGCCCCAGCATTTT | CASSPRGGNQPQHF
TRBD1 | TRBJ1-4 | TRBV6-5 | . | TGTGCCAGCAACCCACCCCGGGACAGTAATGAAAAACTGTTTTTT | CASNPPRDSNEKLFF
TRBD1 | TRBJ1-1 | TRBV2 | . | TGTGCCAGCAGTCCAGGGGGTCCGAACGCTGAAGCTTTCTTT | CASSPGGPNAEAFF
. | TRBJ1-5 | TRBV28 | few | TGTGCCAGCAGTGGGGCGGGGATGAGCAATCAGCCCCAGCATTTT | CASSGAGMSNQPQHF
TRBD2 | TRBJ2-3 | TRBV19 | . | TGTGCCAGCACGCGGGAGGGCCGCACAGATACGCAGTATTTT | CASTREGRTDTQYF
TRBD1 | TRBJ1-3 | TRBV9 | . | TGTGCCAGCAATAGACAGGGTGGTAACACCATATATTTT | CASNRQGGNTIYF
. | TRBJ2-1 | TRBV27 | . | TGTGCCAGCAGTCCCCCCGGGGGTCTCTACAATGAGCAGTTCTTC | CASSPPGGLYNEQFF
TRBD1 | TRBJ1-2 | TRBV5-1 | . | TGCGCCAGCAGCTTGGCCCTAAGGACAGGGATCAACTATGGCTACACCTTC | CASSLALRTGINYGYTF
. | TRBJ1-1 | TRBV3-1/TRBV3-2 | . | TGTGCCAGCAGCCAAGATACCGGGAGGTACGCTTTCTTT | CASSQDTGRYAFF
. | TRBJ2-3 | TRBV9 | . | TGTGCTACCTCAGACAGGCAATACACAGATACGCAGTATTTT | CATSDRQYTDTQYF
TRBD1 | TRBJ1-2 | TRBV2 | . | TGTGCCAGCAGTTTGGACAGGGGGTATGCTTACGGCTACACCTTC | CASSLDRGYAYGYTF
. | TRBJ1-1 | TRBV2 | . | TGTGCCAGCAGTGAGCGGGGAGGGAGCACTGAAGCTTTCTTT | CASSERGGSTEAFF
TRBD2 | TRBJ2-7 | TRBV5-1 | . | TGCGCCAGCAGCTTGACAACTAGCGGGAGCTCCTACGAGCAGTACTTC | CASSLTTSGSSYEQYF
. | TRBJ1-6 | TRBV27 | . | TGTGCCAGCAGTTTCACCCCACAGGAATTCTATAATTCACCCCTCCACTTT | CASSFTPQEFYNSPLHF
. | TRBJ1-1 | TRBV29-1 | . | TGCAGCGTTAAACGGGACACTGAAGCTTTCTTT | CSVKRDTEAFF
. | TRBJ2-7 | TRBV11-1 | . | TGTGCCAGCAGCTTAATTGGAGGTAGCTCCTACGAGCAGTACTTC | CASSLIGGSSYEQYF
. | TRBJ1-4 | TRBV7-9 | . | TGTGCCAGCAGCTCCCAGGCCGACAATGAAAAACTGTTTTTT | CASSSQADNEKLFF
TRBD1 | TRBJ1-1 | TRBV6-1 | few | TGTGCCAGCAGTGGGGGAGTTGGGACAGCGAACACTGAAGCTTTCTTT | CASSGGVGTANTEAFF
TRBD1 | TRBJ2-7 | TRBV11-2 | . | TGTGCCAGCAGCCAGGACAGGGGTCACGAGCAGTACTTC | CASSQDRGHEQYF
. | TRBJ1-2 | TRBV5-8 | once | TGTGCAAGCAGCCGGGCTAACTATGGCTACACCTTC | CASSRANYGYTF
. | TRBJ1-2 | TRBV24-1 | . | TGTGCCACCAGTGATTCCCTAGGCGGTGGCTACACCTTC | CATSDSLGGGYTF
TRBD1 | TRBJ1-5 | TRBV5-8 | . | TGTGCCAGCAGCTGGGACAGGGCTAGCAATCAGCCCCAGCATTTT | CASSWDRASNQPQHF
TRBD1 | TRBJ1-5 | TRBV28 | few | TGTGCCAGCCAAGGACAGGGGGATTATCAGCCCCAGCATTTT | CASQGQGDYQPQHF
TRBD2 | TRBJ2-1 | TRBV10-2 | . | TGCGCCAGCGTACCGACTAGCGGGGGGGCAGGATCGAGTGAGCAGTTCTTC | CASVPTSGGAGSSEQFF
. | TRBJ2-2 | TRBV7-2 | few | TGTGCCAGCAGCCGCGGATGGAACACCGGGGAGCTGTTTTTT | CASSRGWNTGELFF
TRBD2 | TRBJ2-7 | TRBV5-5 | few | TGTGCCAGCAGCTTGGGTCCGGGAGGGAATGCCTACGAGCAGTACTTC | CASSLGPGGNAYEQYF
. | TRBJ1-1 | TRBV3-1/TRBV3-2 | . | TGTGCCAGCAGCCAAGGGGCGAAAATTCGCCCTGAAGCTTTCTTT | CASSQGAKIRPEAFF
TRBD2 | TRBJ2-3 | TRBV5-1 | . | TGCGCCAGCAGCCCCGGGACTAGCGCAGATACGCAGTATTTT | CASSPGTSADTQYF
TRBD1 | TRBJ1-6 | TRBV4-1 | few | TGCGCCAGCAGCCAAGAGGACAGGCGAGATTCACCCCTCCACTTT | CASSQEDRRDSPLHF
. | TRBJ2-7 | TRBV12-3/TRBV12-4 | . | TGTGCCAGCACCAAGGACACCCCCGGCGAGCAGTACTTC | CASTKDTPGEQYF
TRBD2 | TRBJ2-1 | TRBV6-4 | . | TGTGCCAGCAGTGACGGGGGAGGGTCGGGCAATGAGCAGTTCTTC | CASSDGGGSGNEQFF